This T cell receptor (beta chain) was captured in a study of blood T cell repertoires in COVID-19. Per the authors' pipeline: Reference gene primer amplification in the assay estimated nucleated cell counts. Sequencing used immunoSEQ multiplex PCR; TCRdb keeps in-frame clones, though not all of them. The D gene and trimming were derived from the DNA, and the V and J assignments and clone size from that table. The table lists about 220,000 clones, around 84% of them singletons. Specimen: peripheral blood. This sequence was found in a man in his forties or fifties with active or convalescent COVID-19.

CDR3 region: CASSSFLQGTFNEKLFF. DNA of the CDR3: TGTGCCAGCAGCTCTTTTTTACAGGGCACTTTTAATGAAAAACTGTTTTTT. The chain is built from TRBV5-5 and TRBJ1-4, with D perhaps TRBD1 (6 bases). CDR3 size: 17 residues. Germline assignment: CDR1 SGHKS and CDR2 YYEKEE (reference sequence). Trimming cost V 3 bases and J 4 bases, with 19 bases left between them.